Sequencing of this T cell receptor beta chain was carried out in a study of blood T cell repertoires in COVID-19. As for the study in general: Samples taken during acute and convalescent COVID-19 were collected in the United States, Italy and Spain. The cDNA or gDNA used as material had been derived from T cells, B-cell-depleted T cells, or PBMCs.

Original processing methods: Reference gene primer amplification in the assay estimated nucleated cell counts. Sequencing used immunoSEQ multiplex PCR; TCRdb keeps in-frame clones, though not all of them. V and J calls and clone size are as listed in that table; D and trimming were resolved from the DNA. The sample includes approximately 230,000 clones, about 86% of them seen just once. V shed 4 bases, J shed 0 bases, and the junction held 9 bases outside the gene matches. The germline gives CDR1 KGHDR, CDR2 SFDVKD. CDR3 length: 17 amino acids. The clonotype comes from a man older than 75 with acute or convalescent COVID-19. V usage is TRBV24-1 and J usage is TRBJ2-3, with 7 positions matching TRBD1. Sequencing used peripheral blood. CDR3 sequence reads: CATSDPGQTASTDTQYF. Here the CDR3 DNA reads TGTGCCACCAGTGACCCGGGACAGACAGCTAGCACAGATACGCAGTATTTT.